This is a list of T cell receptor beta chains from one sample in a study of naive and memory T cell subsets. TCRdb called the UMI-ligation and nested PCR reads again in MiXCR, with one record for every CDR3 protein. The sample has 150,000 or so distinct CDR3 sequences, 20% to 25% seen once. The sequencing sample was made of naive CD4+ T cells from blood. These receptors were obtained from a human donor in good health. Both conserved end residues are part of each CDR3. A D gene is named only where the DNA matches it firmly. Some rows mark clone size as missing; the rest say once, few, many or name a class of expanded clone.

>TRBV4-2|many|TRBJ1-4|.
TGTGCCAGCAGCCAACCGACGCCCGAAGGAACTAATGAAAAACTGTTTTTT
CASSQPTPEGTNEKLFF
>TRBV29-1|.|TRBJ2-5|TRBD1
TGCAGCATCCAACCCGGGACAGTGGAGACCCAGTACTTC
CSIQPGTVETQYF
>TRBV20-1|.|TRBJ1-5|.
TGCAGTTCTGCTAGAGGGGACGGGAATAGCAATCAGCCCCAGCATTTT
CSSARGDGNSNQPQHF
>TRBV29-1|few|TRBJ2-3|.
TGCAGCGTTGAAGGCGGAACCCAGGGTCGTACGCAGTATTTT
CSVEGGTQGRTQYF
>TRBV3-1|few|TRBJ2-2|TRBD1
TGTGCCAGCAGCCACTTTACAGGGGGCAGCGGGGAGCTGTTTTTT
CASSHFTGGSGELFF
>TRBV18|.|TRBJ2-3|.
TGTGCCAGCTCACCACCAAATTCTGGAGGCACAGATACGCAGTATTTT
CASSPPNSGGTDTQYF
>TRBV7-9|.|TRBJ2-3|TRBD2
TGTGCCAGCAGCAAGGAAGCGGGAGTTATCTCAGATACGCAGTATTTT
CASSKEAGVISDTQYF
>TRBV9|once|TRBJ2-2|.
TGTGCCAGCAGCGCCTATTCCGGGGCCAACACCGGGGAGCTGTTTTTT
CASSAYSGANTGELFF
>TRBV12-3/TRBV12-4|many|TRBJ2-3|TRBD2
TGTGCCAGCAGCTCTACCACGAGCGGGACCCAATTTACCACAGATACGCAGTATTTT
CASSSTTSGTQFTTDTQYF
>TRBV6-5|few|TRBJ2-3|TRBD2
TGTGCCAGCAGTTACCGAGCGGGAGGGCCCGATACGCAGTATTTT
CASSYRAGGPDTQYF
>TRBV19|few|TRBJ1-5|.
TGTGCCAGTAGTTGGCTTGCTCCCGGACAGCCCAAGGGGTCCCAGCATTTT
CASSWLAPGQPKGSQHF
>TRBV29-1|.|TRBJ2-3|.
TGCAGCGTTGGCACGGGTCTCACAGATACGCAGTATTTT
CSVGTGLTDTQYF
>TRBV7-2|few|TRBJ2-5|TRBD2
TGTGCCAGCAGCTTAGTCCGGACTAGCGGGAGGCGGTTCGGGGAGACCCAGTACTTC
CASSLVRTSGRRFGETQYF
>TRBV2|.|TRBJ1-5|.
TGTGCCAGCTGTCAGACAGGAAATAATCAGCCCCAGCATTTT
CASCQTGNNQPQHF
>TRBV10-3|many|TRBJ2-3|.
TGTGCCATCAAGGCGACAGATACGCAGTATTTT
CAIKATDTQYF
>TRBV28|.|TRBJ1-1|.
TGTGGGATAATGTCGAACACTGAAGCTTTCTTT
CGIMSNTEAFF
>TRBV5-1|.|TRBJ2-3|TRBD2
TGCGCCAGCAGCCCCGGACTAGCGGGCCGCACAGATACGCAGTATTTT
CASSPGLAGRTDTQYF
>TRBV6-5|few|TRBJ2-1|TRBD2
TGTGCCAGCAGTCCCCCACGCGGGAGGGCCGCGAATGAGCAGTTCTTC
CASSPPRGRAANEQFF
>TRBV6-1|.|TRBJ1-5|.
TGTGCCAGCAGTGAAGGCAGTGGTCCCGGTCAGCCCCAGCATTTT
CASSEGSGPGQPQHF
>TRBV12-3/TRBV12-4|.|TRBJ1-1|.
TGTGCCAGCAGTTTTCTGGGACCGCTGGGAACTGAAGCTTTCTTT
CASSFLGPLGTEAFF
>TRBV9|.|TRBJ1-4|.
TGTGCCAGCAGCCCCCGCGAGGTCGGCGGACTGTTTTTT
CASSPREVGGLFF
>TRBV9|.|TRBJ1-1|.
TGTGCCAGCACCACACAAGGTGGGGGCACTGAAGCTTTCTTT
CASTTQGGGTEAFF
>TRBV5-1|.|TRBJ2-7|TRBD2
TGCGCCAGCAGCTTACGGACAGGACTAGCGGGGGGCCAGAGCTCCTACGAGCAGTACTTC
CASSLRTGLAGGQSSYEQYF
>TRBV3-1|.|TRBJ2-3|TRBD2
TGTGCCAGCAGCCCCGGGACTAGCAGCCATACGCAGTATTTT
CASSPGTSSHTQYF
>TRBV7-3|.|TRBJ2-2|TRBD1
TGTGCCAGCAGCTTAAACAGGGGAGACACCGGGGAGCTGTTTTTT
CASSLNRGDTGELFF
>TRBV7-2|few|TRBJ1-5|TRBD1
TGTGCCAGCAGCCGGACAGGGGCAGTACAGCCCCAGCATTTT
CASSRTGAVQPQHF
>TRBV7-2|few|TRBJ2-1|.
TGTGCCAGCAGCTGGGGGGCGGATGAGCAGTTCTTC
CASSWGADEQFF
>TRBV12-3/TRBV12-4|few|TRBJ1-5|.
TGTGCCAGCAGTCCCCAGGCGAGGGGCAATCAGCCCCAGCATTTT
CASSPQARGNQPQHF
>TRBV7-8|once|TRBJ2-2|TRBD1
TGTGCCAGCAGCTTCCGACAGGGGGCGTCCGGGGAGCTGTTTTTT
CASSFRQGASGELFF
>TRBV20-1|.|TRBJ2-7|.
TGCAGTGCTAGAACAGGCCCCGAGCAGTACTTC
CSARTGPEQYF
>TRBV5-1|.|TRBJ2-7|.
TGCGCCAGCAGCTCCAGTCCGGACCCGGCCCTCTACGAGCAGTACTTC
CASSSSPDPALYEQYF
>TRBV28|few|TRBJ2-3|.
TGTGCCACCAACGTAGGGGCCGACACAGATACGCAGTATTTT
CATNVGADTDTQYF
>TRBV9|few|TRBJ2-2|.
TGTGCCAGCAGCGTCCGCGTAGTCGCCGGGGAGCTGTTTTTT
CASSVRVVAGELFF
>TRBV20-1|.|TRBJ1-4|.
TGCAGTGCTAGAGCCATCGCGGGAGAGGAAGAAAAACTGTTTTTT
CSARAIAGEEEKLFF
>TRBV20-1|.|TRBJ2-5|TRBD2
TGCAGTGCTATCCTCCTAGCGGGAAGACAAGAGACCCAGTACTTC
CSAILLAGRQETQYF
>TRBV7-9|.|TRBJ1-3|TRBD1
TGTGCCAGCAGCTACGGGACAGGGGGACCTGGAAACACCATATATTTT
CASSYGTGGPGNTIYF
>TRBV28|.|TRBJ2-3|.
TGTGCCAGCAGTCCGGGCCAGACGGATACGCAGTATTTT
CASSPGQTDTQYF
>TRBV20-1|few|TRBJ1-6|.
TGCAGTGCTACCCCCAACGACAGGCCATGGGGTCATTCACCCCTCCACTTT
CSATPNDRPWGHSPLHF
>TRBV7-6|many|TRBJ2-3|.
TGTGCCAGCAGCCTGTCCTCGGGCAGGACCACAGATACGCAGTATTTT
CASSLSSGRTTDTQYF
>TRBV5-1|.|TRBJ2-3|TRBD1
TGCGCCAGCAGCTTGGGAGACAGGGTACGGGGAGATACGCAGTATTTT
CASSLGDRVRGDTQYF
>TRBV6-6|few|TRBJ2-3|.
TGTGCCAGCAGCTCCAACTCCTTCCATACGCAGTATTTT
CASSSNSFHTQYF
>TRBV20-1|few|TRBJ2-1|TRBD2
TGCAGTGCTAGAGATCAGTCTAGCGGCAAGGAGCAGTTCTTC
CSARDQSSGKEQFF
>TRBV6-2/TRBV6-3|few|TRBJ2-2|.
TGTGCCAGCAGTCTACAGGGTACCTTGTCGAACACCGGGGAGCTGTTTTTT
CASSLQGTLSNTGELFF
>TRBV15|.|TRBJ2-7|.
TGTGCCACCAGCAGAGTTCAGGGGCGCGAGCAGTACTTC
CATSRVQGREQYF
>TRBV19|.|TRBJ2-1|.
TGTGCTAGTAGTGTGGGCCCAGAGGCAGAGCAGTTCTTC
CASSVGPEAEQFF
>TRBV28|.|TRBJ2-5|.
TGTGCCAGCAGTGGGAGCAGGAGTTTGAGGGAGACCCAGTACTTC
CASSGSRSLRETQYF
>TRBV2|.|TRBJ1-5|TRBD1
TGTGCCAGCAGTGAACTTGTGACAGGGGGCTTCCAGCATTTT
CASSELVTGGFQHF
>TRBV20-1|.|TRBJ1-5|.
TGCAGTGCTAGACGTCCAGGGGCCGGCCAGCCCCACCATTTT
CSARRPGAGQPHHF
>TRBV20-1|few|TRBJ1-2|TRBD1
TGCAGTGCTCCTTCCGGGACAGGGGCCGGCTACACCTTC
CSAPSGTGAGYTF
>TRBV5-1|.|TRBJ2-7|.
TGCGCCAGCACCGATGTTCCCTACGAGCAGTACTTC
CASTDVPYEQYF
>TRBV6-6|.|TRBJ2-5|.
TGTGCCAGCAGCAACCCTCGGGGATTAGGGGAGACCCAGTACTTC
CASSNPRGLGETQYF
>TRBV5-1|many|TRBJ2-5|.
TGCGCCAGCAGCTTGGTCGAGAGGTCCGCCCAGTACTTC
CASSLVERSAQYF